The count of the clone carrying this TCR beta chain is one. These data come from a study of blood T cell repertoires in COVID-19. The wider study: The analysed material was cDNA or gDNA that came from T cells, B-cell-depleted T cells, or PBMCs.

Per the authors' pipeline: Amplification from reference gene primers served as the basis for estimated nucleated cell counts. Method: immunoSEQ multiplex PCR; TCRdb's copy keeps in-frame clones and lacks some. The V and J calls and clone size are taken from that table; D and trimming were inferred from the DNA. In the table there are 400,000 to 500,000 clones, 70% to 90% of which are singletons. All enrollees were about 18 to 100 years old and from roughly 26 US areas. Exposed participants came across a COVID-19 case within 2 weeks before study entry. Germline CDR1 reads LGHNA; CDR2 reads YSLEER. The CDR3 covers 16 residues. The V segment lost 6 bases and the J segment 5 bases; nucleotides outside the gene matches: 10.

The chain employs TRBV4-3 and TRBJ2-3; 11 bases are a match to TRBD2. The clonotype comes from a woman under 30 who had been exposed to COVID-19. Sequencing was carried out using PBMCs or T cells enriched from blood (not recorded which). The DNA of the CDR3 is TGCGCCAGCAGGGCGACTAGCGGGGCCAAAGAAGATACGCAGTATTTT. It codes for CASRATSGAKEDTQYF.